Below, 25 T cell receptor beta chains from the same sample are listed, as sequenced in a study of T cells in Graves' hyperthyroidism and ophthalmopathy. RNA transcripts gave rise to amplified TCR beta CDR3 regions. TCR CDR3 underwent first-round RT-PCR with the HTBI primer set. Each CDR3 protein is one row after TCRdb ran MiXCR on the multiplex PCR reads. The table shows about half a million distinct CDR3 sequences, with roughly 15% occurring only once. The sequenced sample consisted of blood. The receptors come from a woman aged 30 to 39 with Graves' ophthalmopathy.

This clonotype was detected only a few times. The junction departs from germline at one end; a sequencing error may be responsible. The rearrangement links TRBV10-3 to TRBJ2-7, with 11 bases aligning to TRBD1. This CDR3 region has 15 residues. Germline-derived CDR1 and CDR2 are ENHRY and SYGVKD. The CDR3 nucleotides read TGTGCCATCAGTTCGGACAGGGGGCCCACCTACGAGCGGTACTTC. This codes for CAISSDRGPTYERYF.

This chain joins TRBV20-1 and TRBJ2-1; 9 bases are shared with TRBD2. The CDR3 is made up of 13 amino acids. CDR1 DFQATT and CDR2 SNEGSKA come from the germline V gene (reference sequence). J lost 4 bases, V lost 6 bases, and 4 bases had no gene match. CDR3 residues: CSATTSGYNEQFF. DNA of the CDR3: TGCAGTGCGACGACTAGCGGTTACAATGAGCAGTTCTTC.

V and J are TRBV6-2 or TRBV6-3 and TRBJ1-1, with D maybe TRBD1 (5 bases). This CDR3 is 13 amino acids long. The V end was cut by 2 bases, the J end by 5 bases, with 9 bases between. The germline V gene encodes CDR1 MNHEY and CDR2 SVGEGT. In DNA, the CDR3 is TGTGCCAGCAGTTACGGGGGGGAGACTGAAGCTTTCTTT. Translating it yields CASSYGGETEAFF.

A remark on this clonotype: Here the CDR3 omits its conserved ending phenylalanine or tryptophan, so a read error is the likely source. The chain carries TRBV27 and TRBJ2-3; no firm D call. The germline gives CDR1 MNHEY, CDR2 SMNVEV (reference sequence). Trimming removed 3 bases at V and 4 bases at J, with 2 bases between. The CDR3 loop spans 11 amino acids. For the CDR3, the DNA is TGTGCCAGCAGTTTGGCAGATACGCAGTATCTT. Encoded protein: CASSLADTQYL.

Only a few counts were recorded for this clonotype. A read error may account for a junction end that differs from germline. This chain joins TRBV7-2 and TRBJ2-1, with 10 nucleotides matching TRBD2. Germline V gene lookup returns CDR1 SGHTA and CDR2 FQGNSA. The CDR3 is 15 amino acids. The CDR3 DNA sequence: TGTGCCAGCAGCCTAGCGGGACTAGCGAGACCCGGGGAGTTCTTC. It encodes CASSLAGLARPGEFF.

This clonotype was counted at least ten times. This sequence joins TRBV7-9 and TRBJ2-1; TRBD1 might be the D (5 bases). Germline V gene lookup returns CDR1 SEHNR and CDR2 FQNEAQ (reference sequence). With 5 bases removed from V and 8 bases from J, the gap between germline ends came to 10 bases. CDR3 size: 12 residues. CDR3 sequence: CASSAQGHEQFF. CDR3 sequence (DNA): TGTGCCAGCAGCGCGCAGGGCCATGAGCAGTTCTTC.

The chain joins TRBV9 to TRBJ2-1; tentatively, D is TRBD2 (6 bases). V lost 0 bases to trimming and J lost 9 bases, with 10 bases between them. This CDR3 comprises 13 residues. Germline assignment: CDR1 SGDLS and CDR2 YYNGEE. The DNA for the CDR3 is TGTGCCAGCAGCGTAGCGGGAGCCGGTGAGCAGTTCTTC. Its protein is CASSVAGAGEQFF. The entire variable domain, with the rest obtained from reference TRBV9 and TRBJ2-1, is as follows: DSGVTQTPKHLITATGQRVTLRCSPRSGDLSVYWYQQSLDQGLQFLIQYYNGEERAKGNILERFSAQQFPDLHSELNLSSLELGDSALYFCASSVAGAGEQFFGPGTRLTVL.

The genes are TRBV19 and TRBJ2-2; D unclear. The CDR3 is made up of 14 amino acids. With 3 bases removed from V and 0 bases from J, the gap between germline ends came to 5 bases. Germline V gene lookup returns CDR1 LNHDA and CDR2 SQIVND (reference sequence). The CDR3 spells CASSIHANTGELFF. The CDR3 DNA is TGTGCCAGTAGTATTCATGCGAACACCGGGGAGCTGTTTTTT.

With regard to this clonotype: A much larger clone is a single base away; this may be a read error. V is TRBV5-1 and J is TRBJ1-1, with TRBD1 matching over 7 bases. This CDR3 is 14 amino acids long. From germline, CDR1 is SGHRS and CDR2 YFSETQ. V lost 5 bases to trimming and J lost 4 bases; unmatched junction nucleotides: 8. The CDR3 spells CASRRTGVGTEAFF. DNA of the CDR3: TGCGCCAGCAGGAGAACAGGGGTGGGCACTGAAGCTTTCTTT.

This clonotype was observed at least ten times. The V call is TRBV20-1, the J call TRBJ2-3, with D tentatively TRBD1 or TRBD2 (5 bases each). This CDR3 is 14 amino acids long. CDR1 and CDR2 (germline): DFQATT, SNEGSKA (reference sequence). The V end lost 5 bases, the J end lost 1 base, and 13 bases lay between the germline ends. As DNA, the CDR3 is TGCAGTGCTCCGCGGGTGGGGGGCACAGATACGCAGTATTTT. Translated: CSAPRVGGTDTQYF.

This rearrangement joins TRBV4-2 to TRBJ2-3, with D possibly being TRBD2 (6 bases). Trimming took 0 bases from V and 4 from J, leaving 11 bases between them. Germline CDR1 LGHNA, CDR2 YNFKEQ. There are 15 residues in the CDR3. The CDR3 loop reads CASSQEEGSADTQYF. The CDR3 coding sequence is TGTGCCAGCAGCCAAGAGGAGGGTAGCGCAGATACGCAGTATTTT.

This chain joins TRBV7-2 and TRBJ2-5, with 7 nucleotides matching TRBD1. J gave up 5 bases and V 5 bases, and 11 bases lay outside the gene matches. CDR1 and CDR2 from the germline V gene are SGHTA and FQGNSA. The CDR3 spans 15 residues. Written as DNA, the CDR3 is TGTGCCAGCAGCAGCGGACAGGCGGTGAGGGAGACCCAGTACTTC. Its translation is CASSSGQAVRETQYF.

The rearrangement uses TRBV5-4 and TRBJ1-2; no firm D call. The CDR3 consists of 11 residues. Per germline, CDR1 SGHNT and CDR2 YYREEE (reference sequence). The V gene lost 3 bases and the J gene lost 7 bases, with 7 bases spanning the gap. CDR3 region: CASSSAVGYTF. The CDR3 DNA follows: TGTGCCAGCAGCTCCGCCGTTGGCTACACCTTC.

The CDR3 sequence: CASSDPEGLGTDTQYF. CDR3 nucleotides: TGTGCCAGCAGTGACCCTGAGGGGTTAGGTACAGATACGCAGTATTTT. The chain links TRBV25-1 to TRBJ2-3, with D possibly being TRBD1 or TRBD2 (5 bases each). CDR1 is MGHDK, CDR2 SYGVNS, per germline. The V and J ends lost 3 bases and 3 bases respectively, with 16 bases between them. This CDR3 has 16 residues.

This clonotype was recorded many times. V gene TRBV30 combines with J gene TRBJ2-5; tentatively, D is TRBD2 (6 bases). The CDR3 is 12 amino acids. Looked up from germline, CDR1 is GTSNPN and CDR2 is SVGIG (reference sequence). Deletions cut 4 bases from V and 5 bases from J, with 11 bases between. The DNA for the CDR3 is TGTGCCTGGAATCGCCGGGGGGAGACCCAGTACTTC. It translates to CAWNRRGETQYF.

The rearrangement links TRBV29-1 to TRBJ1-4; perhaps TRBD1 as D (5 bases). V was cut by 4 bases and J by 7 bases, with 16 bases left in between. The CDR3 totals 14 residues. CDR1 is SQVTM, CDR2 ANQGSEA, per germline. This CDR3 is CSVAVAGWSEKLFF. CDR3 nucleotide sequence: TGCAGCGTTGCAGTGGCAGGGTGGAGTGAAAAACTGTTTTTT.

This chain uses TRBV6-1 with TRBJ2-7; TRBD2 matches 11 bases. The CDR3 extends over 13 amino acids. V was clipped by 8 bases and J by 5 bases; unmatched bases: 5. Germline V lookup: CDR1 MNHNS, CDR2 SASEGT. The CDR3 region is CASQLAGAHEQYF. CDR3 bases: TGTGCCAGCCAACTAGCGGGAGCTCACGAGCAGTACTTC.

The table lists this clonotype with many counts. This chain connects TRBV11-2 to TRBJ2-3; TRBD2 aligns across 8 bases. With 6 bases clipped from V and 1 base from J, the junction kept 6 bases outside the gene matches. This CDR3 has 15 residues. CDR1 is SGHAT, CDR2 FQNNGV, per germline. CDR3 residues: CASRRTSGRTDTQYF. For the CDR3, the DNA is TGTGCCAGCAGGCGAACTAGCGGCCGCACAGATACGCAGTATTTT. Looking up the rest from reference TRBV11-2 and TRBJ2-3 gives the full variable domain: EAGVAQSPRYKIIEKRQSVAFWCNPISGHATLYWYQQILGQGPKLLIQFQNNGVVDDSQLPKDRFSAERLKGVDSTLKIQPAKLEDSAVYLCASRRTSGRTDTQYFGPGTRLTVL.

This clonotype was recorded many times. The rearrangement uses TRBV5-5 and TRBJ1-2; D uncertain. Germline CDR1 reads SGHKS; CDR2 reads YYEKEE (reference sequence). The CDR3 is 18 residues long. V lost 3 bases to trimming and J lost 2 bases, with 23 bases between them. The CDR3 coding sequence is TGTGCCAGCAGCTGGAACGGATTCCTGGAGAGGAGGAACTATGGCTACACCTTC. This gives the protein CASSWNGFLERRNYGYTF.

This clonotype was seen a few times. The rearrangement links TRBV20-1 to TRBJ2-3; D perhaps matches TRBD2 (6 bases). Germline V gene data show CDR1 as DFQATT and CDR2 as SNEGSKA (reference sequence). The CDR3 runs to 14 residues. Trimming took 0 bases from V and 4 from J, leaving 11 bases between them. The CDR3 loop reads CSARDRGFADTQYF. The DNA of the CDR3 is TGCAGTGCTAGAGATCGGGGGTTCGCAGATACGCAGTATTTT.

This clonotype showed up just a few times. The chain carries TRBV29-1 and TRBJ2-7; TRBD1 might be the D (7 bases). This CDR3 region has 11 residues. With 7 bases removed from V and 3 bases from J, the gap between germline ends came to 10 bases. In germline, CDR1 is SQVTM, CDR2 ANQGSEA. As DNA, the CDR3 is TGCAGCGGCGGGACAGTCTACGAGCAGTACTTC. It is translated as CSGGTVYEQYF.

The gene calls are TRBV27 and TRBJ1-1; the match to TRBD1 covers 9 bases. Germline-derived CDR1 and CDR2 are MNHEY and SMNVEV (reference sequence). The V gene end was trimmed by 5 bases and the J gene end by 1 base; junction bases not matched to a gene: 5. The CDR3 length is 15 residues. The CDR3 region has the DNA TGTGCCAGCAGTCCCACGGGACAGGGGAACACTGAAGCTTTCTTT. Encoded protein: CASSPTGQGNTEAFF.

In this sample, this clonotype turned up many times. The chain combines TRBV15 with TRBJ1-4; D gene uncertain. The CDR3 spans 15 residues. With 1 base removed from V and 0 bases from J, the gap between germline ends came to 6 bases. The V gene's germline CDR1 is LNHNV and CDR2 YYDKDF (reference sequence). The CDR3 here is CATSRVAATNEKLFF. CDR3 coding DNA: TGTGCCACCAGCAGAGTTGCGGCAACTAATGAAAAACTGTTTTTT.

The CDR3 loop is CASSYGRGEQFF. The CDR3 DNA reads TGTGCCAGCAGTTACGGGAGGGGTGAGCAGTTCTTC. V is TRBV6-5 and J is TRBJ2-1, with 7 bases that match TRBD2. J lost 9 bases, V lost 2 bases, and 1 base had no gene match. CDR1 and CDR2 from the germline V gene are MNHEY and SVGAGI. This CDR3 is built from 12 residues.

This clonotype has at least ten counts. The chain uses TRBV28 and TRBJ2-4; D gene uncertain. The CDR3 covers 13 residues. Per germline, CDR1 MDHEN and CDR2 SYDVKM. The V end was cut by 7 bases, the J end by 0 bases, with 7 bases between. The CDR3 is CASTGGAKNIQYF. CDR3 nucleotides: TGTGCCAGCACCGGTGGAGCCAAAAACATTCAGTACTTC. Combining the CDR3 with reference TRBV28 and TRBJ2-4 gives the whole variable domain DVKVTQSSRYLVKRTGEKVFLECVQDMDHENMFWYRQDPGLGLRLIYFSYDVKMKEKGDIPEGYSVSREKKERFSLILESASTNQTSMYLCASTGGAKNIQYFGAGTRLSVL.